The sequence of this TCR beta chain was determined in a study of T cell responses to AZD1222 COVID-19 vaccine. The V end was cut by 4 bases, the J end by 0 bases, with 14 bases between. Germline loops: CDR1 SGHKS, CDR2 YYEKEE (reference sequence). This CDR3 comprises 17 residues. Notes on the study in general: Mapped onto spike, vaccine-associated CD4 TCRs spanned it and were dominant at 160-218 and 743-854. The study reported that nearly half of spike-specific TCRs target unmutated variant regions. Seropositive status at baseline applied to only 5 or 6 AZD1222 recipients. Spike-specific TCR breadth and depth went up after people got two AZD1222 doses.

About this clone: The target antigen is unknown.

Sequenced by immunoSEQ multiplex PCR; TCRdb stores in-frame clones only, minus some. The data show some 180,000 clones, with nearly 95% seen just once and 1.5% to 2.5% held by the top ten. The chain combines TRBV5-5 with TRBJ1-6, with a weak D call TRBD1 (6 bases). This TCR was sampled from an adult who received the AZD1222 COVID-19 vaccine. The sequencing used peripheral blood, collected 28 days after the second AZD1222 dose. The chain's CDR3 is CASSHQGQSSYNSPLHF. CDR3 nucleotides: TGTGCCAGCAGCCATCAGGGGCAGAGCTCCTATAATTCACCCCTCCACTTT.